What follows are 22 T cell receptor beta chains derived from one specimen sequenced in a study of T cell responses to AZD1222 COVID-19 vaccine. Profiled with immunoSEQ multiplex PCR; TCRdb holds only in-frame clones, not every one. The data show roughly 180,000 clones, with 80% to 90% seen just once and about 6.9% held by the top ten. Sequenced material: peripheral blood, taken on day 0 of AZD1222 vaccination. Source of these receptors: an adult in good health.

The gene calls are TRBV6-2 or TRBV6-3 and TRBJ1-5, with no clear D. Germline CDR1 is MNHEY and CDR2 is SVGEGT. Trimming removed 2 bases from V and 2 bases from J, with 7 bases in between. The CDR3 runs to 14 residues. The CDR3 here is CASSYIRGNQPQHF. The CDR3 nucleotides are TGTGCCAGCAGTTACATTAGGGGCAATCAGCCCCAGCATTTT.

The chain joins TRBV5-1 to TRBJ2-3, with TRBD2 matching over 10 bases. Germline V lookup: CDR1 SGHRS, CDR2 YFSETQ. This CDR3 spans 15 amino acids. The V and J ends lost 4 bases and 3 bases, in that order; junction bases with no gene match: 5. In nucleotides, the CDR3 is TGCGCCAGCAGCACGCTAGCGGGGGTGACAGATACGCAGTATTTT. Translation: CASSTLAGVTDTQYF.

The chain recombines TRBV15 with TRBJ1-1; D not certain. Trimming pared 0 bases from V and 0 bases from J, leaving 8 bases between. CDR1 is LNHNV and CDR2 is YYDKDF in the germline V gene (reference sequence). CDR3 length: 15 residues. CDR3 loop: CATSRDNILNTEAFF. The CDR3 DNA reads TGTGCCACCAGCAGAGATAATATCCTGAACACTGAAGCTTTCTTT.

The chain combines TRBV2 with TRBJ2-7; tentatively, D is TRBD1 (5 bases). The V gene lost 8 bases and the J gene lost 0 bases, with 14 bases spanning the gap. Per germline, CDR1 SNHLY and CDR2 FYNNEI. CDR3 length equals 14 residues. The CDR3 spells CASLRDRSSYEQYF. CDR3 nucleotides: TGTGCCAGCCTACGCGACAGATCCTCCTACGAGCAGTACTTC.

The V gene is TRBV6-6, the J gene TRBJ2-2, with 7 nucleotides matching TRBD1. In germline, CDR1 is MNHNY, CDR2 SVGAGI (reference sequence). Unmatched junction bases numbered 8, after V lost 5 bases and J lost 2 bases. The CDR3 has 16 residues. The CDR3 region is CASSGTVISNTGELFF. As DNA, the CDR3 is TGTGCCAGCAGTGGGACAGTAATCTCAAACACCGGGGAGCTGTTTTTT.

V is TRBV27 and J is TRBJ2-2; D is perhaps TRBD1 or TRBD2 (5 bases each). Germline V gene sequence: CDR1 MNHEY, CDR2 SMNVEV (reference sequence). The CDR3 runs to 15 residues. V lost 6 bases, J lost 4 bases, and 15 bases lay in between. This CDR3 is CASRLEGSGTGELFF. CDR3 sequence (DNA): TGTGCCAGCAGACTAGAGGGGTCCGGCACCGGGGAGCTGTTTTTT.

This clone was detected only once. This chain joins TRBV29-1 and TRBJ2-5, with D hard to call. Trimming removed 2 bases at V and 4 bases at J, with 8 bases between. The CDR3 runs 12 residues. Germline CDR1 and CDR2: SQVTM and ANQGSEA. The CDR3 sequence: CSVELGLETQYF. The DNA of the CDR3 is TGCAGCGTTGAACTCGGATTAGAGACCCAGTACTTC. Looking up the rest from reference TRBV29-1 and TRBJ2-5 gives the full variable domain: SAVISQKPSRDICQRGTSLTIQCQVDSQVTMMFWYRQQPGQSLTLIATANQGSEATYESGFVIDKFPISRPNLTFSTLTVSNMSPEDSSIYLCSVELGLETQYFGPGTRLLVL.

This clone was counted only a few times. CDR3 protein: CASSPGTGRSKNIQYF. The CDR3 DNA reads as TGTGCCAGCAGCCCGGGGACAGGGCGATCCAAAAACATTCAGTACTTC. This chain uses TRBV3-1 (or the pseudogene TRBV3-2) with TRBJ2-4, with TRBD1 matching 9 bases. The CDR3 totals 16 residues. J lost 2 bases, V lost 4 bases, and 6 bases had no gene match. The germline V gene encodes CDR1 LGHDT and CDR2 YNNKEL (reference sequence).

The CDR3 DNA reads as TGTGCCAGCAGGGATTGGGGGGACAGGCGCTCCTACGAGCAGTACTTC. It codes for CASRDWGDRRSYEQYF. The rearrangement joins TRBV2 to TRBJ2-7; 8 bases line up with TRBD1. This CDR3 is built from 16 residues. Trimming took 6 bases from V and 0 from J; bases not matched to a gene: 10. From germline, CDR1 is SNHLY and CDR2 FYNNEI.

The CDR3, as DNA: TGTGCCAGCAGCCACGGTCCGGGTTACGAGCAGTACTTC. This sequence encodes CASSHGPGYEQYF. V gene TRBV14 combines with J gene TRBJ2-7; D not certain. The germline V and J ends were trimmed by 3 bases and 4 bases, with 10 bases remaining between them. The germline CDR1 and CDR2 sequences are SGHDN and FVKESK. The CDR3 is made up of 13 amino acids.

The chain is built from TRBV27 and TRBJ1-5; maybe TRBD1 (6 bases). V lost 7 bases, J lost 2 bases, and 18 bases lay in between. This CDR3 is 16 amino acids long. The germline gives CDR1 MNHEY, CDR2 SMNVEV (reference sequence). The CDR3 here is CASITPHRACNQPQHF. DNA of the CDR3: TGTGCCAGCATCACCCCCCACAGGGCTTGCAATCAGCCCCAGCATTTT.

The gene calls are TRBV5-4 and TRBJ1-4; TRBD1 is a possible D gene (6 bases). The ends were cut back, 2 bases at V and 6 bases at J, with 17 bases in the middle. Germline V gene data show CDR1 as SGHNT and CDR2 as YYREEE (reference sequence). CDR3 length: 16 residues. The CDR3 is CASSFGIAGEDEKLFF. DNA for the CDR3: TGTGCCAGCAGCTTTGGTATCGCAGGGGAGGATGAAAAACTGTTTTTT.

V and J are TRBV7-2 and TRBJ1-1, with 8 bases identical to TRBD1. The ends lost 5 bases at V and 6 bases at J; junction bases unmatched: 8. Germline V lookup: CDR1 SGHTA, CDR2 FQGNSA. CDR3 length equals 14 residues. As DNA, the CDR3 is TGTGCCAGCAGCCTAGACAGGGGATACCCTGAAGCTTTCTTT. Translated: CASSLDRGYPEAFF.

The chain uses TRBV5-1 and TRBJ2-1, with TRBD1 matching over 8 bases. The CDR3 runs 16 residues. Losses at the gene ends were 1 base for V and 7 bases for J; bases not matched to a gene: 10. The germline V gene has CDR1 SGHRS and CDR2 YFSETQ. The CDR3 DNA sequence: TGCGCCAGCAGCTTGTGGGGTACAGGGGGAGTGAATGAGCAGTTCTTC. The encoded protein is CASSLWGTGGVNEQFF. Filled out from reference TRBV5-1 and TRBJ2-1, the complete variable domain reads KAGVTQTPRYLIKTRGQQVTLSCSPISGHRSVSWYQQTPGQGLQFLFEYFSETQRNKGNFPGRFSGRQFSNSRSEMNVSTLELGDSALYLCASSLWGTGGVNEQFFGPGTRLTVL.

This chain links TRBV5-1 with TRBJ1-2; 7 nucleotides match TRBD1. The CDR3 is 15 amino acids. Germline V lookup: CDR1 SGHRS, CDR2 YFSETQ. After removal of 0 bases from V and 2 bases from J, the junction contained 4 bases not matched to a gene. The CDR3 sequence is CASSLGRDRNYGYTF. For the CDR3, the DNA is TGCGCCAGCAGCTTGGGCCGGGACAGAAACTATGGCTACACCTTC. The whole variable domain, remainder taken from reference TRBV5-1 and TRBJ1-2, is KAGVTQTPRYLIKTRGQQVTLSCSPISGHRSVSWYQQTPGQGLQFLFEYFSETQRNKGNFPGRFSGRQFSNSRSEMNVSTLELGDSALYLCASSLGRDRNYGYTFGSGTRLTVV.

The chain carries TRBV12-3 or TRBV12-4 and TRBJ1-1, with D unclear. The CDR3 spans 12 residues. Trimming took 6 bases from V and 3 from J, leaving 8 bases between them. CDR3 nucleotide sequence: TGTGCCAGCAGACCACAAGACACTGAAGCTTTCTTT. It yields the protein CASRPQDTEAFF.

The V and J genes are TRBV28 and TRBJ1-4; D not resolved. The CDR3 is 14 amino acids. V lost 9 bases, J lost 7 bases, and 18 bases lay in between. Germline lookup yields CDR1 MDHEN and CDR2 SYDVKM. CDR3 DNA: TGTGCCAGTGGGAGGAGCGGTTCGGGTGAAAAACTGTTTTTT. This encodes CASGRSGSGEKLFF.

This chain links TRBV7-3 with TRBJ1-1; D possibly corresponds to TRBD1 (6 bases). V was trimmed by 4 bases and J by 5 bases, leaving 11 bases between them. CDR3 length equals 13 residues. CDR1 and CDR2 from the germline V gene are SGHTA and FQGTGA. CDR3 region: CASSYGGRTEAFF. Written as DNA, the CDR3 is TGTGCCAGCAGCTACGGGGGGCGAACTGAAGCTTTCTTT.

The rearrangement uses TRBV27 and TRBJ2-7, with 9 bases matching TRBD1. Looked up from germline, CDR1 is MNHEY and CDR2 is SMNVEV (reference sequence). The CDR3 totals 13 residues. Trimming took 6 bases from V and 6 from J; bases not matched to a gene: 6. CDR3 DNA: TGTGCCAGCAGCCCAGGACAGGGGTTCGAGCAGTACTTC. Encoded protein: CASSPGQGFEQYF.

The chain couples TRBV7-2 to TRBJ1-6, with D perhaps matching TRBD1 (5 bases). CDR3 size: 17 residues. Trimming cost V 0 bases and J 2 bases, with 11 bases left between them. Germline-derived CDR1 and CDR2 are SGHTA and FQGNSA. CDR3 DNA sequence: TGTGCCAGCAGCTTAGCGTCCACAGGCCCCTATAATTCACCCCTCCACTTT. This translates into CASSLASTGPYNSPLHF.

The chain joins TRBV4-3 to TRBJ1-1, with a tentative D call TRBD1 (5 bases). The V and J ends lost 3 bases and 4 bases respectively, with 9 bases between them. The CDR3 totals 13 residues. CDR1 is LGHNA, CDR2 YSLEER, per germline. As DNA, the CDR3 is TGCGCCAGCAGCCAGCGACAGTTCACTGAAGCTTTCTTT. It is translated as CASSQRQFTEAFF.

This chain joins TRBV7-2 and TRBJ2-2; D uncertain. Trimming pared 2 bases from V and 7 bases from J, leaving 14 bases between. The CDR3 sequence is 15 residues long. Germline-derived CDR1 and CDR2 are SGHTA and FQGNSA. Here the CDR3 DNA reads TGTGCCAGCAGCTTACTGTCCGAATGGGGCGGGGAGCTGTTTTTT. This codes for CASSLLSEWGGELFF.